This TCR beta chain was documented in a study of T cell responses to AZD1222 COVID-19 vaccine. Study-wide results and limits: Regions 160-218 and 743-854 dominated among vaccine-associated CD4 TCRs spanning spike. Just 5 to 7 AZD1222 recipients were seropositive at baseline. Reportedly, nearly half of unique spike TCRs recognized epitopes outside B.1.351/B.1.1.7 mutations. Clonal diversity was possibly underestimated, and white British individuals and females predominated among donors.

This clone was seen a few times. The target antigen is unknown. The V and J ends lost 2 bases and 3 bases respectively, with 7 bases between them. Looked up from germline, CDR1 is LNHDA and CDR2 is SQIVND (reference sequence). The CDR3 covers 13 residues. Data came from immunoSEQ multiplex PCR; TCRdb stores just in-frame clones and leaves some out. The repertoire includes under 130,000 clones, about 93% of them detected once, and more than 2% sits in the top ten. The sample was peripheral blood, taken on day 0 of AZD1222 vaccination. The gene calls are TRBV19 and TRBJ1-1; the D gene is possibly TRBD1 (5 bases). The clonotype was recovered from an adult in good health. The CDR3 nucleotides read TGTGCCAGTAGTATAAGCAGGGACACTGAAGCTTTCTTT. It is translated as CASSISRDTEAFF.